This is a list of T cell receptor beta chains from one sample in a study of cytomegalovirus exposure and HLA in healthy donors. Assay: immunoSEQ multiplex PCR; the TCRdb copy retains only in-frame clones and omits some. Here the sample spans roughly 190,000 clones, about four fifths being singletons. The sample was PBMCs. The receptors here all came from a woman in her 50s in good health and CMV-seropositive. Both conserved end residues are part of each CDR3. D genes are given only for firm matches. The size of a clone is reported for some rows only, either as once, few or many, or as a class for expanded clones.

clone size: NA; J gene: TRBJ2-7; D gene: NA; V gene: TRBV7-9; CDR3 DNA: TGTTCCAGCAGCTTATGGAGCCCAGGGGTGGAGGAGCAGTACTTC; CDR3 protein: CSSSLWSPGVEEQYF
clone size: NA; J gene: TRBJ2-3; D gene: TRBD2; V gene: TRBV9; CDR3 DNA: TGTGCCAGCAGCGTAACTAGCGGGAGCCTCACAGATACGCAGTATTTT; CDR3 protein: CASSVTSGSLTDTQYF
clone size: once; J gene: TRBJ1-5; D gene: TRBD1; V gene: TRBV6-1; CDR3 DNA: TGTGCCAGCAGTGGTCGACAGGGTGTGTGGCAGCCCCAGCATTTT; CDR3 protein: CASSGRQGVWQPQHF
clone size: few; J gene: TRBJ1-5; D gene: NA; V gene: TRBV6-5; CDR3 DNA: TGTGCCAGCCGACAGGAGAATCAGCCCCAGCATTTT; CDR3 protein: CASRQENQPQHF
clone size: NA; J gene: TRBJ2-4; D gene: TRBD1; V gene: TRBV5-7; CDR3 DNA: TGTGCCAGCATCTCGGTCCCTGGACAGGGTAGAGGCAAAAACATTCAGTACTTC; CDR3 protein: CASISVPGQGRGKNIQYF
clone size: NA; J gene: TRBJ2-3; D gene: TRBD1; V gene: TRBV5-1; CDR3 DNA: TGCGCCAGCACTCCGGGACAGGGTGCAGATACGCAGTATTTT; CDR3 protein: CASTPGQGADTQYF
clone size: NA; J gene: TRBJ2-3; D gene: NA; V gene: TRBV5-5; CDR3 DNA: TGTGCCAGCAGCTTGATGCGTACAGATACGCAGTATTTT; CDR3 protein: CASSLMRTDTQYF
clone size: NA; J gene: TRBJ1-6; D gene: TRBD1; V gene: TRBV6-6; CDR3 DNA: TGTGCCAGCACCCTGGACAGGGTGAATTCACCCCTCCACTTT; CDR3 protein: CASTLDRVNSPLHF
clone size: few; J gene: TRBJ1-6; D gene: TRBD1; V gene: TRBV6-1; CDR3 DNA: TGTGCCAGCAGTGAGCGGATACCACAGGGGACCTATAATTCACCCCTCCACTTT; CDR3 protein: CASSERIPQGTYNSPLHF
clone size: NA; J gene: TRBJ2-5; D gene: TRBD1; V gene: TRBV29-1; CDR3 DNA: TGCAGCGTTTTGTCAGGGGGCGCTGAGACCCAGTACTTC; CDR3 protein: CSVLSGGAETQYF
clone size: NA; J gene: TRBJ2-2; D gene: NA; V gene: TRBV28; CDR3 DNA: TGTGCCAGCAATGGACTCATGAACACCGGGGAGCTGTTTTTT; CDR3 protein: CASNGLMNTGELFF
clone size: once; J gene: TRBJ2-5; D gene: NA; V gene: TRBV2; CDR3 DNA: TGTGCCAGCAGTCCGAATCGGGACCAAGAGACCCAGTACTTC; CDR3 protein: CASSPNRDQETQYF
clone size: few; J gene: TRBJ1-4; D gene: TRBD1; V gene: TRBV5-4; CDR3 DNA: TGTGCCAGCAGCCTCGGGGGACAGGGTAATGAAAAACTGTTTTTT; CDR3 protein: CASSLGGQGNEKLFF
clone size: NA; J gene: TRBJ1-6; D gene: NA; V gene: TRBV10-1; CDR3 DNA: TGCGCCAGCAGTGAGGGGGGGGGAAGCTCCTATAATTCACCCCTCCACTTT; CDR3 protein: CASSEGGGSSYNSPLHF
clone size: NA; J gene: TRBJ1-1; D gene: NA; V gene: TRBV6-4; CDR3 DNA: TGTGCCAGCAGTGACCCCCCAGCCAGGGAGTGGGGGGTAGGCACTGAAGCTTTCTTT; CDR3 protein: CASSDPPAREWGVGTEAFF
clone size: NA; J gene: TRBJ2-3; D gene: TRBD1; V gene: TRBV18; CDR3 DNA: TGTGCCAGCTCTCGGTCGACAGGGGCTACAGATACGCAGTATTTT; CDR3 protein: CASSRSTGATDTQYF
clone size: NA; J gene: TRBJ2-3; D gene: NA; V gene: TRBV28; CDR3 DNA: TGTGCCAGCACCACAGACACAGATACGCAGTATTTT; CDR3 protein: CASTTDTDTQYF
clone size: NA; J gene: TRBJ1-3; D gene: NA; V gene: TRBV6-6; CDR3 DNA: TGTGCCAGCAGCCCTACGCAGGCGTCCTCTGGAAACACCATATATTTT; CDR3 protein: CASSPTQASSGNTIYF
clone size: few; J gene: TRBJ1-1; D gene: NA; V gene: TRBV19; CDR3 DNA: TGTGCCAGTTCCGGGTGGGGGGGCCGTGTCACTGAAGCTTTCTTT; CDR3 protein: CASSGWGGRVTEAFF
clone size: NA; J gene: TRBJ2-3; D gene: TRBD2; V gene: TRBV5-1; CDR3 DNA: TGCGCCAGCAGCGCTAGCGGGGGCACAGATACGCAGTATTTT; CDR3 protein: CASSASGGTDTQYF
clone size: once; J gene: TRBJ2-7; D gene: TRBD1; V gene: TRBV5-4; CDR3 DNA: TGTGCCAGCAGCAAAAAGGGACAGTTGAAAGTCTACGAGCAGTACTTC; CDR3 protein: CASSKKGQLKVYEQYF
clone size: NA; J gene: TRBJ2-3; D gene: NA; V gene: TRBV21-1; CDR3 DNA: TGTGCCAGCCACCCCTTGGGGGGGGGACCCACAGATACGCAGTATTTT; CDR3 protein: CASHPLGGGPTDTQYF
clone size: NA; J gene: TRBJ2-6; D gene: NA; V gene: TRBV18; CDR3 DNA: TGTGCCAGCTCACGGGACGGGGGTGGGGCCAACGTCCTGACTTTC; CDR3 protein: CASSRDGGGANVLTF
clone size: NA; J gene: TRBJ2-1; D gene: TRBD2; V gene: TRBV19; CDR3 DNA: TGTGCCAGTTCCGCTAGCGGAAAATACAATGAGCAGTTCTTC; CDR3 protein: CASSASGKYNEQFF
clone size: NA; J gene: TRBJ2-5; D gene: NA; V gene: TRBV18; CDR3 DNA: TGTGCCAGCTCACAAGGGGCAGAGACCCAGTACTTC; CDR3 protein: CASSQGAETQYF
clone size: NA; J gene: TRBJ1-4; D gene: NA; V gene: TRBV15; CDR3 DNA: TGTGCCACCAGCATGCACACAGGGCTCGAGGAAAAACTGTTTTTT; CDR3 protein: CATSMHTGLEEKLFF
clone size: NA; J gene: TRBJ1-2; D gene: NA; V gene: TRBV27; CDR3 DNA: TGTGCCAGCAGATATGACGGGAACTATGGCTACACCTTC; CDR3 protein: CASRYDGNYGYTF
clone size: NA; J gene: TRBJ1-6; D gene: NA; V gene: TRBV11-1; CDR3 DNA: TGTGCCAGCAGCTTAGATTATATTTCACCCCTCCACTTT; CDR3 protein: CASSLDYISPLHF
clone size: NA; J gene: TRBJ2-3; D gene: NA; V gene: TRBV2; CDR3 DNA: TGTGCCAGCAGTCAGGACTGGGAGGCAGATACGCAGTATTTT; CDR3 protein: CASSQDWEADTQYF
clone size: NA; J gene: TRBJ2-3; D gene: NA; V gene: TRBV19; CDR3 DNA: TGTGCCAGTAGTATATCGCAGGGCCCAGATACGCAGTATTTT; CDR3 protein: CASSISQGPDTQYF
clone size: NA; J gene: TRBJ1-5; D gene: NA; V gene: TRBV5-4; CDR3 DNA: TGTGCCAGCAGCTTCCTAGGATCGGGCAATCAGCCCCAGCATTTT; CDR3 protein: CASSFLGSGNQPQHF
clone size: NA; J gene: TRBJ2-3; D gene: TRBD2; V gene: TRBV7-2; CDR3 DNA: TGTGCCAGTAGCTTTACTAGCGGGGGGGCCCCGGATACGCAGTATTTT; CDR3 protein: CASSFTSGGAPDTQYF
clone size: NA; J gene: TRBJ2-1; D gene: TRBD2; V gene: TRBV2; CDR3 DNA: TGTGCCAGCAGTGAAGGCAGCGGGGGGGCGGATGAGCAGTTCTTC; CDR3 protein: CASSEGSGGADEQFF
clone size: NA; J gene: TRBJ2-5; D gene: TRBD1; V gene: TRBV7-8; CDR3 DNA: TGTGCCAGCAGCTTATTCCTACAGGGGGCTGCCGGAGAGACCCAGTACTTC; CDR3 protein: CASSLFLQGAAGETQYF
clone size: NA; J gene: TRBJ2-2; D gene: NA; V gene: TRBV7-2; CDR3 DNA: TGTGCCAGCAGCTTGGGCCAAGGGGGGGTCTGGGACACCGGGGAGCTGTTTTTT; CDR3 protein: CASSLGQGGVWDTGELFF
clone size: NA; J gene: TRBJ2-5; D gene: NA; V gene: TRBV9; CDR3 DNA: TGTGCCAGCAGTCTAGAATTTCAAGAGACCCAGTACTTC; CDR3 protein: CASSLEFQETQYF
clone size: NA; J gene: TRBJ2-5; D gene: TRBD1; V gene: TRBV4-1; CDR3 DNA: TGCGCCAGCAGCCACACACAGGGGTCGGGGGAGACCCAGTACTTC; CDR3 protein: CASSHTQGSGETQYF